A selection of T cell receptor beta chains follows, all from one sample in a study of human T cells and chemical hapten exposure. MiXCR, run by TCRdb on the RACE reads, gives a single entry per CDR3 protein. The sample consists of approximately 120,000 distinct CDR3 sequences, more than 7% of them appearing once. The sequencing used whole blood, collected in connection with sensitization to the hapten diphenylcyclopropenone (DPC). Receptors were obtained from a woman between 40 and 50 years old with alopecia areata. Some clones in this sample may be carry-over from other donors' samples. Both conserved end residues are part of each CDR3. A D gene is named only where the DNA matches it firmly. Only some rows state a clone size, as once, few, many or a class for expanded clones.

cdr3_aa cdr3_nt v_call clone_size j_call d_call
CASSAAPAYNEQFF TGTGCCAGCAGTGCGGCGCCCGCCTACAATGAGCAGTTCTTC TRBV6-5 - TRBJ2-1 -
CATEPGGAEDTQYF TGTGCCACCGAACCGGGTGGGGCCGAAGATACGCAGTATTTT TRBV24-1 few TRBJ2-3 -
CASSLGVRGDQETQYF TGCGCCAGCAGCTTGGGTGTCAGGGGGGACCAAGAGACCCAGTACTTC TRBV5-1 many TRBJ2-5 -
CATSPRGRAYGYTF TGTGCCACTAGTCCTCGGGGGAGGGCCTATGGCTACACCTTC TRBV28 many TRBJ1-2 -
CASRDRAYEQYF TGTGCCAGCAGGGACAGGGCCTACGAGCAGTACTTC TRBV7-9 - TRBJ2-7 TRBD1
CAWSVTRDGAFF TGTGCCTGGAGTGTAACCCGCGATGGAGCTTTCTTT TRBV30 many TRBJ1-1 -
CAISLSEVSNYGYTF TGTGCCATCAGCCTTTCTGAGGTGTCGAACTATGGCTACACCTTC TRBV10-3 few TRBJ1-2 -
CASSYSNRDFSGNTIYF TGTGCCAGCAGTTACTCCAACAGGGATTTCTCTGGAAACACCATATATTTT TRBV6-5 few TRBJ1-3 -
CSASLTSGGYTDTQYF TGCAGTGCTAGTTTGACTAGCGGGGGCTACACAGATACGCAGTATTTT TRBV20-1 few TRBJ2-3 TRBD2
CASSAGTSGPQDTQYF TGTGCCAGCAGCGCGGGGACTAGCGGTCCGCAGGATACGCAGTATTTT TRBV9 - TRBJ2-3 TRBD2
CSALRQGSYGYTF TGCAGTGCTCTCCGACAGGGGAGCTATGGCTACACCTTC TRBV20-1 few TRBJ1-2 TRBD1
CASKTIEGLKAFF TGTGCCAGTAAGACCATCGAAGGGTTGAAGGCTTTCTTT TRBV19 many TRBJ1-1 -
CASSLVAGGSYEQYF TGTGCCAGCAGCTTAGTAGCGGGGGGGTCCTACGAGCAGTACTTC TRBV7-2 many TRBJ2-7 TRBD2
CASSERGGRADTQYF TGTGCCAGCAGCGAGCGGGGGGGCAGAGCAGATACGCAGTATTTT TRBV6-2/TRBV6-3 - TRBJ2-3 TRBD2
CASSLAGTYQFF TGTGCCAGCAGCTTAGCAGGGACGTACCAGTTCTTC TRBV7-8 few TRBJ2-1 -
CASSLASLQGSREQYF TGTGCCAGCAGCTTAGCATCGCTACAGGGAAGTCGCGAGCAGTACTTC TRBV7-6 many TRBJ2-7 -
CSARDAGGGDNEQFF TGCAGTGCTAGAGATGCCGGAGGAGGGGACAATGAGCAGTTCTTC TRBV20-1 - TRBJ2-1 -
CASSQRTGNTEAFF TGTGCCAGCAGTCAGCGGACAGGGAACACTGAAGCTTTCTTT TRBV12-3/TRBV12-4 - TRBJ1-1 TRBD1
CAWRELETQYF TGTGCCTGGAGAGAACTGGAGACCCAGTACTTC TRBV30 - TRBJ2-5 -